These 9 T cell receptor beta chains were sequenced from one sample in a study of blood T cell repertoires in COVID-19. Sequenced by immunoSEQ multiplex PCR; TCRdb stores in-frame clones only, minus some. The repertoire consists of about 42,000 clones, with about 85% occurring once and the leading ten covering roughly 5.2%. Sequenced material: peripheral blood. The receptors here all came from a man between 45 and 60 years old with active COVID-19.

The rearrangement joins TRBV6-6 to TRBJ2-3; tentatively, D is TRBD2 (6 bases). Germline V gene data show CDR1 as MNHNY and CDR2 as SVGAGI (reference sequence). V lost 8 bases to trimming and J lost 2 bases, with 11 bases between them. This CDR3 comprises 13 residues. The CDR3 DNA sequence: TGTGCCAGCTGGGGGGACTCCACAGATACGCAGTATTTT. Protein: CASWGDSTDTQYF.

J is TRBJ1-1 and V is TRBV28; tentative D call: TRBD1 (5 bases). The CDR3 sequence is 12 residues long. Germline V gives CDR1 MDHEN, CDR2 SYDVKM. V was cut by 6 bases and J by 10 bases, with 15 bases left in between. This chain's CDR3 is CASRLRQSTAFF. The DNA for the CDR3 is TGTGCCAGCAGATTAAGACAGTCAACAGCTTTCTTT.

The rearrangement uses TRBV7-2 and TRBJ2-1, with 7 bases identical to TRBD2. This CDR3 region has 16 residues. Germline V gene data show CDR1 as SGHTA and CDR2 as FQGNSA. Losses at the gene ends were 3 bases for V and 0 bases for J; bases not matched to a gene: 5. The CDR3 nucleotides are TGTGCCAGCAGCTTCCCTCCGGGGGGCTCCTACAATGAGCAGTTCTTC. This encodes CASSFPPGGSYNEQFF.

The rearrangement joins TRBV29-1 to TRBJ2-3; D remains ambiguous. The CDR3 is made up of 10 amino acids. The ends were cut back, 7 bases at V and 5 bases at J, with 7 bases in the middle. CDR1 and CDR2 from the germline V gene are SQVTM and ANQGSEA. The CDR3 DNA is TGCAGCGCATTAGTAGATACGCAGTATTTT. Translated, it gives CSALVDTQYF.

The table lists this clone with a few counts. At the DNA level, this CDR3 is encoded by other sequences in the same sample as well. This chain uses TRBV6-5 with TRBJ1-2; a weak D match, TRBD1 (5 bases). Trimming took off 6 bases at V and 8 bases at J, with 13 bases between the two ends. CDR1 and CDR2 (germline): MNHEY, SVGAGI. CDR3 size: 12 residues. The DNA for the CDR3 is TGTGCCAGCAGCTCGGGCGGGGACGGCTACACCTTC. Translated: CASSSGGDGYTF.

Only a few counts were recorded for this clone. The V gene is TRBV12-5, the J gene TRBJ2-1; 7 bases align to TRBD2. The ends lost 0 bases at V and 9 bases at J; junction bases unmatched: 8. Germline loops: CDR1 LGHNT, CDR2 FRNRAP. This CDR3 is 15 amino acids long. The CDR3 loop reads CASGLVHGLVFEQFF. CDR3 coding DNA: TGTGCTAGTGGTTTGGTCCACGGACTAGTTTTTGAGCAGTTCTTC.

This clone was detected only once. V usage is TRBV6-5 and J usage is TRBJ1-2, with 7 bases identical to TRBD1. CDR1 MNHEY and CDR2 SVGAGI come from the germline V gene. Germline trimming cut 0 bases from V and 7 bases from J; bases unmatched to any gene: 5. This CDR3 is 14 amino acids long. In DNA form, the CDR3 reads TGTGCCAGCAGTTACTCGGTGGCAGGGGGTGGCTACACCTTC. Translated, it gives CASSYSVAGGGYTF.

The V call is TRBV25-1, the J call TRBJ1-2; D gene ambiguous. The CDR3 length is 14 residues. Trimming shortened V by 1 base and J by 1 base, and 7 bases separated the two germline ends. Germline lookup yields CDR1 MGHDK and CDR2 SYGVNS. DNA of the CDR3: TGTGCCAGCAGTGAATCCCCTCTTAACTATGGCTACACCTTC. Amino acid sequence: CASSESPLNYGYTF.

The chain has TRBV19 and TRBJ2-3, with a weak D call TRBD1 (6 bases). V lost 3 bases to trimming and J lost 4 bases, with 14 bases between them. CDR1 LNHDA and CDR2 SQIVND come from the germline V gene (reference sequence). The CDR3 consists of 15 residues. CDR3 DNA: TGTGCCAGTAGTATGGGCTGGGGGCAGTCAGATACGCAGTATTTT. As protein: CASSMGWGQSDTQYF.